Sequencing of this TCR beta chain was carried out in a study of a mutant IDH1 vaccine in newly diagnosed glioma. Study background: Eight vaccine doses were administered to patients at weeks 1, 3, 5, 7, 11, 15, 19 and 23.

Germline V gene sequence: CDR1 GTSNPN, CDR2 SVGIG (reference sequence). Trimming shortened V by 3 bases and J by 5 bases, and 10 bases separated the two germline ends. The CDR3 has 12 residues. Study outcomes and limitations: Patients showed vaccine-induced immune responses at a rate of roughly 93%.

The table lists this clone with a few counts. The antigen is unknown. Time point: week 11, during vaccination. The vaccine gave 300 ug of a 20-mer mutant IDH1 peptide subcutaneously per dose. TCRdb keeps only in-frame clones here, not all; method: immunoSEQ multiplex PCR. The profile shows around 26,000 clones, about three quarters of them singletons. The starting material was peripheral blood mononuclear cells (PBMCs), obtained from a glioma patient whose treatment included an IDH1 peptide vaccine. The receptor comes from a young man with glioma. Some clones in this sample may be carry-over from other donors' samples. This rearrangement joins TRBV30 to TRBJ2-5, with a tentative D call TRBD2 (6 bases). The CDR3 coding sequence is TGTGCCTGGAGGGGGCTAGCGGAGACCCAGTACTTC. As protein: CAWRGLAETQYF.